A single sample is the source of the 15 T cell receptor beta chains below, sequenced in a study of blood T cells in healthy people across ages. The use of a sample-barcoded 5' primer and a J-beta primer mix characterized a second PCR of roughly 7 to 11 cycles. TCRdb re-called the 5' RACE reads through MiXCR, storing one row per CDR3 protein. The sample includes roughly 800,000 distinct CDR3 sequences, 58% of them seen just once. Sequenced sample: blood. These receptors all come from a young man in good health.

V and J are TRBV28 and TRBJ2-5; no definite D call. V was pared by 6 bases and J by 2 bases, with 16 bases between. The CDR3 runs to 15 residues. Germline lookup yields CDR1 MDHEN and CDR2 SYDVKM. DNA of the CDR3: TGTGCCAGCAGGCCATCCGCCGACTGGCAAGAGACCCAGTACTTC. Protein: CASRPSADWQETQYF.

For this clonotype: Compared with germline, one end of the junction differs, possibly owing to a read error. The chain is built from TRBV27 and TRBJ2-5; no reliable D call. Germline values: CDR1 MNHEY, CDR2 SMNVEV (reference sequence). The CDR3 is made up of 13 amino acids. The DNA for the CDR3 is TGTTCCAGCAGTTTAGCTCGACAAGAGACCCAGTACTTC. Its protein is CSSSLARQETQYF.

This chain's CDR3 is CSARGGGAGDTQYF. The CDR3 DNA sequence: TGCAGTGCTAGAGGCGGGGGGGCCGGCGATACGCAGTATTTT. The chain is built from TRBV20-1 and TRBJ2-3, with 9 bases matching TRBD2. CDR1 is DFQATT, CDR2 SNEGSKA, per germline (reference sequence). J was trimmed by 6 bases and V by 1 base; bases with no gene match: 5. This CDR3 contains 14 residues.

The rearrangement joins TRBV9 to TRBJ2-5; perhaps TRBD1 as D (6 bases). The CDR3 totals 14 residues. Germline values: CDR1 SGDLS, CDR2 YYNGEE. Trimming removed 3 bases from V and 1 base from J, with 10 bases in between. CDR3 loop: CASSAGVIQETQYF. CDR3 in DNA: TGTGCCAGCAGCGCAGGGGTAATCCAAGAGACCCAGTACTTC.

This clonotype has only a few counts. This chain links TRBV29-1 with TRBJ2-7, with TRBD2 as a possible D gene (5 bases). Trimming took 6 bases from V and 1 from J, leaving 10 bases between them. CDR3 length equals 12 residues. Germline V CDR1 and CDR2: SQVTM, ANQGSEA. Here the CDR3 reads CSVEAGSYEQYF. CDR3 DNA sequence: TGCAGCGTGGAGGCTGGATCCTACGAGCAGTACTTC.

The genes are TRBV12-3 or TRBV12-4 and TRBJ2-3; D remains ambiguous. The CDR3 totals 15 residues. Trimming stripped 5 bases from V and 2 bases from J, with 14 bases between. The DNA of the CDR3 is TGTGCCAGCAGTGCGAATCCTGAAAACACAGATACGCAGTATTTT. It specifies CASSANPENTDTQYF.

The rearrangement joins TRBV3-1 to TRBJ1-2; D not certain. V lost 4 bases to trimming and J lost 2 bases, with 14 bases between them. Germline V gene lookup returns CDR1 LGHDT and CDR2 YNNKEL (reference sequence). The CDR3 consists of 15 residues. The CDR3 DNA is TGTGCCAGCAGCCTCGACCATACAGTGAACTATGGCTACACCTTC. This sequence encodes CASSLDHTVNYGYTF.

This rearrangement joins TRBV29-1 to TRBJ1-2, with D perhaps matching TRBD1 (5 bases). Germline CDR1 reads SQVTM; CDR2 reads ANQGSEA. This CDR3 is 11 amino acids long. CDR3 nucleotides: TGCAGGGCCGGGGACTCCTATGGCTACACCTTC. It is translated as CRAGDSYGYTF.

A single count supports this clonotype. A read error may account for a junction end that differs from germline. The V call is TRBV4-2, the J call TRBJ2-1; 13 bases map to TRBD2. CDR3 length: 20 amino acids. Germline-derived CDR1 and CDR2 are LGHNA and YNFKEQ. The CDR3 spells CASSQPGLAGVRIGYSEQFF. The CDR3 region has the DNA TGTGCCAGCAGCCAACCTGGACTAGCGGGGGTTCGAATAGGCTACAGTGAGCAGTTCTTC.

This clonotype was observed a few times. The J gene is TRBJ2-7, the V gene TRBV20-1; TRBD2 matches 7 bases. CDR1 DFQATT and CDR2 SNEGSKA come from the germline V gene (reference sequence). The J segment lost 2 bases and the V segment lost 6 bases, leaving 7 bases of the junction unmatched. The CDR3 has 13 residues. The CDR3 reads CSATFGGAYEQYF. The CDR3 DNA follows: TGCAGTGCCACTTTTGGGGGGGCCTACGAGCAGTACTTC.

The chain employs TRBV29-1 and TRBJ2-1; D unclear. Germline V gives CDR1 SQVTM, CDR2 ANQGSEA. V was cut by 3 bases and J by 3 bases, with 18 bases left in between. The CDR3 runs 16 residues. CDR3: CSVEPVLSLGYNEQFF. The CDR3 region has the DNA TGCAGCGTTGAGCCCGTCCTTAGCTTGGGCTACAATGAGCAGTTCTTC.

This sequence joins TRBV9 and TRBJ2-4, with TRBD2 as a possible D gene (5 bases). Gene TRBJ2-7 matches the end of the DNA better, so the J call may be wrong. The length of the CDR3 is 14 residues. Germline CDR1 and CDR2: SGDLS and YYNGEE. The CDR3 coding sequence is TGTGCCAGCAGCGTAGTGGGCACGGGAACCGAGCAGTACTTC. Translated, it gives CASSVVGTGTEQYF.

This sequence joins TRBV6-2 or TRBV6-3 and TRBJ2-2; TRBD2 matches 14 bases. CDR1 and CDR2 from the germline V gene are MNHEY and SVGEGT. The V segment lost 6 bases and the J segment 2 bases; nucleotides outside the gene matches: 5. The CDR3 runs 17 residues. Here the CDR3 reads CASSRTSGRPNTGELFF. Here the CDR3 DNA reads TGTGCCAGCAGCCGGACTAGCGGGAGGCCTAACACCGGGGAGCTGTTTTTT.

The chain recombines TRBV6-5 with TRBJ2-2; unclear D gene. Germline V gene data show CDR1 as MNHEY and CDR2 as SVGAGI. V was pared by 1 base and J by 1 base, with 7 bases between. The CDR3 covers 15 residues. The CDR3 is CASSYWGLNTGELFF. In DNA, the CDR3 is TGTGCCAGCAGTTACTGGGGTTTGAACACCGGGGAGCTGTTTTTT.

Points on this clonotype: This may come from a read error, since a much larger clone is one base off. The chain links TRBV20-1 to TRBJ2-7; perhaps TRBD2 as D (6 bases). This CDR3 is 13 amino acids long. Germline CDR1 reads DFQATT; CDR2 reads SNEGSKA (reference sequence). With 6 bases removed from V and 3 bases from J, the gap between germline ends came to 15 bases. This CDR3 reads CSAQGGVIYEQYF. The DNA of the CDR3 is TGCAGTGCGCAAGGCGGGGTTATCTACGAGCAGTACTTC.